This T cell receptor beta chain derives from a study of CD8 T cells in Susac syndrome. Random-hexamer reverse transcription was applied to roughly 0.5 to 1 ug RNA. Across 54 Vbeta and 13 Jbeta, TCR beta CDR3 was amplified with immunoSEQ multiplex PCR. TCRdb re-analysed the immunoSEQ multiplex PCR reads in MiXCR, keeping a single row per CDR3 protein. In the table there are roughly 150,000 distinct CDR3 sequences, about 95% of which are singletons. A word on this clonotype: No antigen is known for it.

CD8+ and CD4+ T cells from blood underwent TCR beta sequencing. The CD8+ and CD4+ T cells were negatively isolated, with the TEMRA cells enriched by FACS. Notes on the study in general: An acknowledgment was made by the study that its TCR sequencing and HLA analysis involved relatively few individuals.

Input material: CD8+ T cells from PBMCs. The sequence was collected from a human donor with multiple sclerosis.

The CDR3 nucleotides are TGTGCCAGCAGCTCTGCAGGGGAGCATGGCTACACCTTC. It encodes CASSSAGEHGYTF. J is TRBJ1-2 and V is TRBV7-9, with a possible D match to TRBD1 (6 bases). Germline V CDR1 and CDR2: SEHNR, FQNEAQ (reference sequence). V lost 4 bases and J 6 bases, leaving 12 bases between the germline ends. The CDR3 is made up of 13 amino acids.